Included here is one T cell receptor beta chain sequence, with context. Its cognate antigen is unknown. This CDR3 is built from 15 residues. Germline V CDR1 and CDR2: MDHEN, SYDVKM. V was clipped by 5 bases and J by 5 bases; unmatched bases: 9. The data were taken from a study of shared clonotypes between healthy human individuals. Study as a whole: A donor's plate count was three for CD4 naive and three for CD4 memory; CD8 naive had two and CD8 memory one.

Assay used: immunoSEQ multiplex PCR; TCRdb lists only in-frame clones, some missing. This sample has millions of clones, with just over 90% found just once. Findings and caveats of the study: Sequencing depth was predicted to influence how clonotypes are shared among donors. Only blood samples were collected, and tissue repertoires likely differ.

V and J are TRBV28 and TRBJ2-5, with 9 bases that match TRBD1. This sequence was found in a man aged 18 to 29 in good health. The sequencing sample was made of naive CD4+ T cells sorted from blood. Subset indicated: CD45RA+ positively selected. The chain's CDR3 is CASSPTGGLRETQYF. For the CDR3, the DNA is TGTGCCAGCAGTCCCACAGGGGGCTTAAGGGAGACCCAGTACTTC.